This TCR beta chain was sequenced during a study of beta chain features in type 1 diabetes (dated by TCRdb to the late 2010s). Describing the broader study: Patients and healthy donors did not differ in mean age, gender distribution, total cell number or subset yield. A total of roughly 100 million sorted cells were examined across all samples, and a strong correlation was observed between cell number per subset and RNA yield. Whereas all 30 or so donors provided naive and central memory subsets, regulatory and stem cell-like memory subsets were isolated from just 8 patients and about eight healthy donors. The study compared TCRB repertoires of sorted circulating CD4+ T cell subsets between recently diagnosed type 1 diabetes patients and matched healthy donors.

Note on this clone: The antigen it recognizes is unknown. Per-nucleotide qualities are absent, and no much larger clonotype sits a single base away.

Overall study outcomes, separate from this receptor: PCR might favor shorter templates, but patient and control samples were amplified and corrected together, so any skew would affect both groups equally. In all four CD4+ subsets, TCRB CDR3 length was moderately but significantly shorter in type 1 diabetes patients. At VDJ recombination sites, patients with type 1 diabetes made fewer insertions and deleted more nucleotides, a pattern implying thymic rearrangement abnormalities. The naive, central memory and regulatory TCRB repertoires appeared to resemble one another more closely among patients than among healthy donors. Sequencing cDNA rather than genomic DNA could over-represent highly expressing activated cells, although activation and CD3 levels did not differ between groups. Because the HLA sub-analyses included only small numbers of individuals, any influence of HLA type on TCRB rearrangement was left unresolved.

Each donor gave one peripheral blood draw, about 100 mL on average, collected into heparinised tubes. A BD FACSAria II was used to sort naive, central memory, regulatory and stem cell-like memory CD4+ T cells with a panel that included CD45RO, CCR7, CD25, CD127, CD95 and CD27. Every sorted population had a purity above 98%. PBMCs were isolated right away by Lymphoprep density gradient centrifugation and were stained directly, without culture. So that batch effects would be minimized, each experiment stained and sorted samples in pairs, pairing one healthy donor with one patient. CDR1 is given as ENHRY and CDR2 as SYGVKD, both from the germline V gene. V sheds 8 bases and J sheds 2 bases, leaving 14 bases between their ends. The CDR3 numbers 14 residues from cysteine through phenylalanine. Here the CDR3 DNA is all that survives: 42 bases in frame from base 1. The entire amount of isolated RNA was reverse transcribed using the High Capacity cDNA Reverse Transcription Kit, so the sequenced TCRB transcripts were expressed ones. Deep immunoSEQ sequencing was performed on naive, central memory and regulatory T cell samples, with an average of around 3.5 million total reads per sample. After sorted cells were lysed in RLT buffer, RNA was extracted with DNase-treated RNeasy Micro or Mini kits, with the choice depending on cell number. Each cell subset was processed on its own to prevent cross-contamination, while patient and healthy donor samples were processed together. The immunoSEQ multiplex PCR was used to amplify TCRB sequences from cDNA, yielding 87-bp fragments that span the CDR3 region. Amplicons were sequenced on the Illumina HiSeq platform. The source study handled its data this way. Synthetic template baselines were used to correct PCR bias computationally, reads within Hamming distance 2 were collapsed, and singletons that could not be merged were discarded. Reads were aligned to IMGT to assign V, D and J genes, CDR3 length, and insertions or deletions at six rearrangement sites. Within each subset, clonotype counts were normalized to the number of sorted cells before true diversity and Gini coefficients were calculated with the tcR R package. The overlap coefficient, calculated on TCRB nucleotide sequences, was used to quantify repertoire sharing. As a proxy for the pre-selection repertoire, out-of-frame TCRB sequences from naive cells were analyzed. This immuneACCESS table, as held by TCRdb, lists in-frame sequences with V and J called but not all clones. Of the missing ones, under half trace to an unresolved V gene in checked studies; the others have no known cause. V and J calls and clone size are as listed in that table; D and trimming were resolved from the DNA. The sample table records fewer than 900,000 clones; under 20% of these occur just once. The ten largest make up roughly 0.025% of the sample.

The origin of this receptor is a young woman in good health. The rearrangement combines TRBV10-3 with TRBJ2-3; a tentative D call is TRBD2 (6 bases match). The sequencing sample was made of naive CD4+ T cells from blood. Reading the label with the study, this specimen's cell subset or site is: true naive CD4+ T cells. CDR3 loop: CAIRVEGNTDTQYF. The DNA sequence is as follows: TGTGCCATCCGGGTGGAGGGGAACACAGATACGCAGTATTTT.